The entry below gives a single T cell receptor (beta chain) sequence along with its context. Its antigen is currently unknown. The CDR3 runs to 13 residues. Germline V CDR1 and CDR2: SGDLS, YYNGEE. V was pared by 2 bases and J by 3 bases, with 9 bases between. Using immunoSEQ multiplex PCR, the repertoire was profiled, and TCRdb retains in-frame clones only, with some absent. This table holds some 70,000 clones, about 82% found once. This record comes from a study of OX40 agonist ivuxolimab in advanced cancers. Study-level findings and limits: In general, CD8+ T cells held more expanded clones than CD4+ did, on average. The work left the antigen specificity of expanded peripheral T cells undetermined.

This material consisted of CD4+ or CD8+ T cells sorted from blood, taken in a trial of the OX40 agonist ivuxolimab. This rearrangement joins TRBV9 to TRBJ2-7; tentatively, D is TRBD2 (5 bases). This receptor was identified in an adult with an advanced solid tumor such as melanoma, head and neck, liver or kidney cancer. In nucleotides, the CDR3 is TGTGCCAGCAGCGTCGGACTTAACTACGAGCAGTACTTC. It specifies CASSVGLNYEQYF.